This record looks at one TCR beta chain sequence and its context. What it binds is unknown. The sample belongs to a study of CD8 T cells in Susac syndrome. As for the study in general: Treatment at blood withdrawal was none, corticosteroids, or intravenous immunoglobulin alone in Susac syndrome patients.

After extraction with the RNeasy kit, roughly 0.45 to 1 ug of the RNA was reverse transcribed using random hexamers. Amplification of TCR beta CDR3 across 54 Vbeta and 13 Jbeta was performed with immunoSEQ multiplex PCR. TCRdb used MiXCR to reprocess the immunoSEQ multiplex PCR reads, holding one entry per CDR3 protein. The top ten hold roughly 0.093% of the sample, which has about 190,000 distinct CDR3 sequences, approximately 94% seen once. Study-level points and caveats: No clonal expansion appeared among CD4+ T cells in Susac patients. The number of individuals included in the study's TCR sequencing and HLA analysis was acknowledged as relatively small.

The clonotype comes from a human donor with Susac syndrome. Sequencing was performed on CD4+ T cells from PBMCs.

The CDR3, as DNA: TGTGCCAGTAGTATAAGAGGGACCGACAATCAGCCCCAGCATTTT. Amino acids: CASSIRGTDNQPQHF. The gene calls are TRBV19 and TRBJ1-5, with D possibly being TRBD1 (5 bases). V shed 2 bases and J shed 3 bases, with 11 bases lying between them. Germline CDR1 and CDR2: LNHDA and SQIVND (reference sequence). The CDR3 loop spans 15 amino acids.